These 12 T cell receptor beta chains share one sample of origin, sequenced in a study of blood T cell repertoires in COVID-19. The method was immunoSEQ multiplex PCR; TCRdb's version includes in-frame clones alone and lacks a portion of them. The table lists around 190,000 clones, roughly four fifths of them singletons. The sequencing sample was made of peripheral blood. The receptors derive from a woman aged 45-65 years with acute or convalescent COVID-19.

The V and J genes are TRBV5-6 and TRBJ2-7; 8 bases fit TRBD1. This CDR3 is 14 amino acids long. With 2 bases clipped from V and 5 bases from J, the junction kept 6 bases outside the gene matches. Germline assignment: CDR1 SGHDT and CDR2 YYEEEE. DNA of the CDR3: TGTGCCAGCAGCTTCAGGGGGCTAGGTCACGAGCAGTACTTC. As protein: CASSFRGLGHEQYF.

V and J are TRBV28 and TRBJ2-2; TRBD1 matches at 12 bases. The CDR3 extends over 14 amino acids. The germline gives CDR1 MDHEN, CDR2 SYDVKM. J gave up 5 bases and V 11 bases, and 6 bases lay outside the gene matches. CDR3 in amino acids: CAGTGGAGTGELFF. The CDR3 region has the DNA TGTGCCGGGACAGGGGGCGCGGGGACCGGGGAGCTGTTTTTT.

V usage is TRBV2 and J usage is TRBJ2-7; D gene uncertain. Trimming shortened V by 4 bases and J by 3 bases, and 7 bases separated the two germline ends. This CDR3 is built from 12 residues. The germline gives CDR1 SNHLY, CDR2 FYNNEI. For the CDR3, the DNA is TGTGCCAGCAGTGTAGTTCGCTACGAGCAGTACTTC. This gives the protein CASSVVRYEQYF.

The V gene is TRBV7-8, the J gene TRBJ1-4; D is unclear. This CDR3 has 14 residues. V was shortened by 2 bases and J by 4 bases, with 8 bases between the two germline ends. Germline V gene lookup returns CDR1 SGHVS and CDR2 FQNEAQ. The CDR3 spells CASSLSTDNEKLFF. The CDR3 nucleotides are TGTGCCAGCAGCTTATCGACTGATAATGAAAAACTGTTTTTT.

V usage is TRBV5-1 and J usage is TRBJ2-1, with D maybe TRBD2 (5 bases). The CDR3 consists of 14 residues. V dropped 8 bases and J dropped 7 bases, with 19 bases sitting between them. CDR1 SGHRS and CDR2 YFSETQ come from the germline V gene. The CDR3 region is CASAIRVGNNEQFF. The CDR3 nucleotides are TGCGCCAGTGCGATCCGGGTCGGGAATAATGAGCAGTTCTTC. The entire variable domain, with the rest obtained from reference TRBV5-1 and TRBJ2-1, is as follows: KAGVTQTPRYLIKTRGQQVTLSCSPISGHRSVSWYQQTPGQGLQFLFEYFSETQRNKGNFPGRFSGRQFSNSRSEMNVSTLELGDSALYLCASAIRVGNNEQFFGPGTRLTVL.

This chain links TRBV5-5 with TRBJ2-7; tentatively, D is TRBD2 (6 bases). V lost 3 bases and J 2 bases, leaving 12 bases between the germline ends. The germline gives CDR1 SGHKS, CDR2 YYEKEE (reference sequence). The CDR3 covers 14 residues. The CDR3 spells CASSWEDGPYEQYF. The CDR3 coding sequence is TGTGCCAGCAGCTGGGAGGACGGACCCTACGAGCAGTACTTC. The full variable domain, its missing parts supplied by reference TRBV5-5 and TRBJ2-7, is DAGVTQSPTHLIKTRGQQVTLRCSPISGHKSVSWYQQVLGQGPQFIFQYYEKEERGRGNFPDRFSARQFPNYSSELNVNALLLGDSALYLCASSWEDGPYEQYFGPGTRLTVT.

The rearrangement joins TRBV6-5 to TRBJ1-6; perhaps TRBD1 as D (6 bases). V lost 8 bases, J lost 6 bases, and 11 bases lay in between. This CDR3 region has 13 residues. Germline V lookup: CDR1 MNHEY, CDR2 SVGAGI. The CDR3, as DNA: TGTGCCAGCTCGAGGGGGGGTAATTCACCCCTCCACTTT. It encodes CASSRGGNSPLHF.

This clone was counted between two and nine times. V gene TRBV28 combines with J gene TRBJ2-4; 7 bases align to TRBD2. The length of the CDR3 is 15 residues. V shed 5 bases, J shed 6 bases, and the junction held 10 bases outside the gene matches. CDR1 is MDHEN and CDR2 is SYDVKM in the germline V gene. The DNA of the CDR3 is TGTGCCAGCAGTCCGTGGGGAGGGGTTCGAAACATTCAGTACTTC. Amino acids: CASSPWGGVRNIQYF.

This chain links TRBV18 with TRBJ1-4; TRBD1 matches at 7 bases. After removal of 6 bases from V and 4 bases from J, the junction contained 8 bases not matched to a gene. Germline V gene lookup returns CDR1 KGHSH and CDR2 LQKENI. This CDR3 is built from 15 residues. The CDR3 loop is CASSRDSLYNEKLFF. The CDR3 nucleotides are TGTGCCAGCTCGCGGGACAGCCTATATAATGAAAAACTGTTTTTT.

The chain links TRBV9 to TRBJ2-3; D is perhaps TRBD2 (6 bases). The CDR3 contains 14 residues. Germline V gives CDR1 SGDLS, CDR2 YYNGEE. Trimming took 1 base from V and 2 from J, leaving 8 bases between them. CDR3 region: CASSVTDYTDTQYF. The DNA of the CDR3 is TGTGCCAGCAGCGTAACGGACTACACAGATACGCAGTATTTT.

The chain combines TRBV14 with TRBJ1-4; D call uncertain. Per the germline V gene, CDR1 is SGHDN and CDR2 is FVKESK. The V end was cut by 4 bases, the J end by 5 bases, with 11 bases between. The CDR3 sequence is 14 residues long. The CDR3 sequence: CASSLGRLNEKLFF. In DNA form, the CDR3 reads TGTGCCAGCAGCCTCGGCAGGCTCAATGAAAAACTGTTTTTT.

As DNA, the CDR3 is TGTGCCAGTAGTCCCGGGACAGGGGGCCTTTATAGCAATCAGCCCCAGCATTTT. This encodes CASSPGTGGLYSNQPQHF. This rearrangement joins TRBV19 to TRBJ1-5, with 12 bases fitting TRBD1. The ends lost 5 bases at V and 0 bases at J; junction bases unmatched: 8. The CDR3 has 18 residues. Looked up from germline, CDR1 is LNHDA and CDR2 is SQIVND (reference sequence).